The 32 T cell receptor beta chains presented below share a single source sample, sequenced in a study of blood T cells in healthy people across ages. Next came a second PCR, run for roughly 6 to 11 cycles, which used a sample-barcoded 5' primer along with a J-beta primer mix. TCRdb used MiXCR to reprocess the 5' RACE reads, holding one entry per CDR3 protein. This table has about 680,000 distinct CDR3 sequences, more than 40% appearing once. The sequenced material came from blood. The receptors derive from a woman in her fifties or sixties in good health.

The chain recombines TRBV11-2 with TRBJ2-4; D might be TRBD1 (6 bases). The J call is doubtful: the DNA matches TRBJ2-5 better. Germline loops: CDR1 SGHAT, CDR2 FQNNGV. This CDR3 comprises 15 residues. CDR3 bases: TGTGCCAGCAGCATCCGACAGGCCCTCGAGGAGACCCAGTACTTC. Protein sequence: CASSIRQALEETQYF.

This clonotype was counted only a few times. The chain joins TRBV9 to TRBJ2-5; D gene unclear. Trimming left V 0 bases short and J 2 bases short, with 8 bases between. There are 14 residues in the CDR3. The V gene's germline CDR1 is SGDLS and CDR2 YYNGEE. CDR3 bases: TGTGCCAGCAGCGTAGGTAGGAAACAAGAGACCCAGTACTTC. Translated: CASSVGRKQETQYF.

On this clonotype itself: The junction shows a germline mismatch at one end, possibly a read error. The chain links TRBV5-6 to TRBJ2-5, with TRBD2 identical over 9 bases. This CDR3 has 16 amino acids. Germline-derived CDR1 and CDR2 are SGHDT and YYEEEE. CDR3 in amino acids: CVSSLVPLAGTETQYF. The DNA for the CDR3 is TGTGTCAGCAGTTTGGTGCCGCTAGCGGGAACAGAGACCCAGTACTTC.

V and J are TRBV5-1 and TRBJ1-2; no clear D. The CDR3 extends over 18 amino acids. Between the trimmed V and J ends, which lost 0 bases and 2 bases, there was a span of 20 bases. The germline V gene has CDR1 SGHRS and CDR2 YFSETQ. DNA for the CDR3: TGCGCCAGCAGCTTGGGGCCCGCAAACCCGAGACGAAACTATGGCTACACCTTC. It encodes CASSLGPANPRRNYGYTF.

This sequence joins TRBV25-1 and TRBJ1-4, with D possibly TRBD1 on 6 matching bases. V lost 0 bases and J 5 bases, leaving 16 bases between the germline ends. The CDR3 sequence is 17 residues long. The germline CDR1 and CDR2 sequences are MGHDK and SYGVNS. CDR3 nucleotides: TGTGCCAGCAGTGAATATCCCCCACAGGGACGGAATGAAAAACTGTTTTTT. Its protein product is CASSEYPPQGRNEKLFF.

This chain links TRBV3-1 with TRBJ1-6, with D hard to call. Trimming took off 5 bases at V and 4 bases at J, with 9 bases between the two ends. Germline lookup yields CDR1 LGHDT and CDR2 YNNKEL (reference sequence). The CDR3 contains 14 residues. The CDR3 region has the DNA TGTGCCAGCAGCACGCGACCATATAATTCACCCCTCCACTTT. Protein sequence: CASSTRPYNSPLHF.

This clonotype was counted a few times. This chain uses TRBV28 with TRBJ2-5; 12 bases line up with TRBD2. Germline V CDR1 and CDR2: MDHEN, SYDVKM. V gave up 4 bases and J gave up 4 bases; unmatched junction bases: 4. CDR3 length equals 15 residues. The CDR3 reads CASSSLAGGGETQYF. CDR3 in DNA: TGTGCCAGCAGTTCACTAGCGGGAGGAGGAGAGACCCAGTACTTC.

Only a few counts were recorded for this clonotype. The chain couples TRBV30 to TRBJ2-7; 9 bases are shared with TRBD1. V lost 5 bases and J lost 7; bases outside the gene matches: 12. The CDR3 runs 14 residues. Germline V gene sequence: CDR1 GTSNPN, CDR2 SVGIG (reference sequence). The CDR3 sequence: CAWATGTGREEQYF. As DNA, the CDR3 is TGTGCCTGGGCAACCGGGACAGGGCGAGAGGAGCAGTACTTC.

The chain recombines TRBV4-2 with TRBJ1-2; TRBD1 might be the D (6 bases). CDR3 length: 14 amino acids. The germline CDR1 and CDR2 sequences are LGHNA and YNFKEQ. The V end was cut by 0 bases, the J end by 4 bases, with 9 bases between. CDR3 bases: TGTGCCAGCAGCCAAGAGGAACAGGGCTATGGCTACACCTTC. Its protein product is CASSQEEQGYGYTF.

V usage is TRBV29-1 and J usage is TRBJ2-2; 13 nucleotides agree with TRBD2. V dropped 6 bases and J dropped 3; count of bases not matched to a gene: 4. This CDR3 spans 15 amino acids. In germline, CDR1 is SQVTM, CDR2 ANQGSEA. The CDR3 sequence: CSVGTSGKYTGELFF. CDR3 DNA: TGCAGCGTGGGGACTAGCGGGAAGTACACCGGGGAGCTGTTTTTT.

The chain uses TRBV28 and TRBJ2-7; 7 positions agree with TRBD1. Trimming cost V 2 bases and J 0 bases; bases outside gene matches: 7. Germline V gene data show CDR1 as MDHEN and CDR2 as SYDVKM. CDR3 length: 16 amino acids. CDR3 coding DNA: TGTGCCAGCAGTTTAGGGGACGGACAGGACTCCTACGAGCAGTACTTC. Protein sequence: CASSLGDGQDSYEQYF.

The chain has TRBV4-3 and TRBJ1-1, with 7 bases identical to TRBD1. CDR1 and CDR2 from the germline V gene are LGHNA and YSLEER. Trimming at V came to 2 bases and at J to 3 bases, leaving 3 bases not matched to a gene. The CDR3 consists of 14 residues. For the CDR3, the DNA is TGCGCCAGCAGCCAACAACAGGGGTACACTGAAGCTTTCTTT. This codes for CASSQQQGYTEAFF.

The V call is TRBV5-1, the J call TRBJ2-5; the D gene could be TRBD1 or TRBD2 (5 bases each). This CDR3 is 14 amino acids long. Germline values: CDR1 SGHRS, CDR2 YFSETQ. The V and J ends lost 2 bases and 5 bases respectively, with 13 bases between them. In DNA form, the CDR3 reads TGCGCCAGCAGCTTTGTACGAGGGGAGGAGACCCAGTACTTC. Its protein product is CASSFVRGEETQYF.

This chain uses TRBV9 with TRBJ2-1; D gene ambiguous. The J call may be in error: the DNA end matches TRBJ2-7 better. This CDR3 region has 13 residues. In germline, CDR1 is SGDLS, CDR2 YYNGEE. CDR3 in DNA: TGTGCCAGCAGCGTAGGGATCGGTTGGGAGCAGTACTTC. It codes for CASSVGIGWEQYF.

V is TRBV7-8 and J is TRBJ2-3; TRBD2 might be the D (5 bases). The CDR3 extends over 17 amino acids. Trimming left V 5 bases short and J 4 bases short, with 22 bases between. CDR1 and CDR2 (germline): SGHVS, FQNEAQ. This CDR3 is CASSLGPVRGGPDTQYF. CDR3 sequence (DNA): TGTGCCAGCAGCCTGGGCCCTGTCCGGGGTGGGCCAGATACGCAGTATTTT.

This clonotype occurred many times. The J gene is TRBJ2-7, the V gene TRBV29-1, with no clear D. Germline CDR1 is SQVTM and CDR2 is ANQGSEA. Trimming cost V 3 bases and J 1 base, with 10 bases left between them. The CDR3 covers 13 residues. The CDR3 bases are TGCAGCGTTGATGGGCCCCAATCCTACGAGCAGTACTTC. This codes for CSVDGPQSYEQYF.

The chain has TRBV9 and TRBJ1-1; D is possibly TRBD1 (5 bases). The CDR3 totals 15 residues. Trimming removed 0 bases at V and 1 base at J, with 10 bases between. Germline V lookup: CDR1 SGDLS, CDR2 YYNGEE. DNA of the CDR3: TGTGCCAGCAGCGTAGGACGGGGGACGAACACTGAAGCTTTCTTT. This sequence encodes CASSVGRGTNTEAFF.

The gene calls are TRBV3-1 and TRBJ1-4; no firm D call. V was cut by 1 base and J by 6 bases, with 9 bases left in between. Germline V gene lookup returns CDR1 LGHDT and CDR2 YNNKEL (reference sequence). The CDR3 loop spans 14 amino acids. The CDR3 spells CASSQGGMDEKLFF. The CDR3 DNA reads TGTGCCAGCAGCCAAGGAGGTATGGATGAAAAACTGTTTTTT.

The rearrangement uses TRBV20-1 and TRBJ2-1; 7 bases map to TRBD2. The germline V gene encodes CDR1 DFQATT and CDR2 SNEGSKA (reference sequence). The CDR3 is made up of 17 amino acids. Trimming at V came to 0 bases and at J to 9 bases, leaving 17 bases not matched to a gene. DNA of the CDR3: TGCAGTGCTAGAGATCTAAAAGGACTAGTGGGAGGGTTTGAGCAGTTCTTC. It translates to CSARDLKGLVGGFEQFF.

As DNA, the CDR3 is TGCAGTGCTAGAGATCGGACTAGCGGGAGATCGTACGAGCAGTACTTC. Translating gives CSARDRTSGRSYEQYF. This chain connects TRBV20-1 to TRBJ2-4; 13 bases match TRBD2. The DNA end lines up better with TRBJ2-7; the J call may be wrong. CDR1 and CDR2 (germline): DFQATT, SNEGSKA (reference sequence). The CDR3 spans 16 residues.

The chain carries TRBV24-1 and TRBJ2-2; no clear D. The length of the CDR3 is 11 residues. The V gene's germline CDR1 is KGHDR and CDR2 SFDVKD. V was pared by 9 bases and J by 4 bases, with 5 bases between. The CDR3 region is CATASTGELFF. The CDR3 coding sequence is TGTGCCACCGCATCCACCGGGGAGCTGTTTTTT.

The V and J genes are TRBV4-1 and TRBJ2-7; maybe TRBD2 (6 bases). The DNA end lines up better with TRBJ2-4; the J call may be wrong. Germline V CDR1 and CDR2: MGHRA, YSYEKL. This CDR3 contains 16 residues. Written as DNA, the CDR3 is TGCGCCAGCAGCCAAGACCAAGCGGGAGCCAAAAACATTCAGTACTTC. Its protein is CASSQDQAGAKNIQYF.

In this sample, this clonotype turned up a few times. The chain recombines TRBV28 with TRBJ2-7; D gene ambiguous. CDR1 and CDR2 (germline): MDHEN, SYDVKM. The CDR3 is 11 residues long. The V end lost 7 bases, the J end lost 6 bases, and 10 bases lay between the germline ends. Here the CDR3 DNA reads TGTGCCAGCAACCACGTAGGCGAGCAGTACTTC. Protein product: CASNHVGEQYF.

V and J are TRBV2 and TRBJ2-1, with 9 bases lining up with TRBD2. Germline lookup yields CDR1 SNHLY and CDR2 FYNNEI. V lost 6 bases, J lost 6 bases, and 9 bases stayed unmatched. CDR3 length: 15 amino acids. The CDR3 DNA reads TGTGCCAGCAGAACACCAGCGGGAGGAGGCAATGAGCAGTTCTTC. Its translation: CASRTPAGGGNEQFF.

The chain is built from TRBV15 and TRBJ2-5, with TRBD1 matching over 10 bases. Germline V CDR1 and CDR2: LNHNV, YYDKDF (reference sequence). Trimming took 1 base from V and 5 from J; bases not matched to a gene: 4. The CDR3 consists of 15 residues. The chain's CDR3 is CATSRATGGSETQYF. CDR3 DNA sequence: TGTGCCACCAGCAGAGCGACAGGGGGCAGTGAGACCCAGTACTTC.

The gene calls are TRBV7-9 and TRBJ2-1; D remains ambiguous. This CDR3 is 12 amino acids long. Germline V CDR1 and CDR2: SEHNR, FQNEAQ (reference sequence). Between the trimmed V and J ends, which lost 2 bases and 9 bases, there was a span of 8 bases. The CDR3 bases are TGTGCCAGCAGCTTATTGAATACTGAGCAGTTCTTC. Its protein product is CASSLLNTEQFF. Drawing the rest from reference TRBV7-9 and TRBJ2-1, the complete variable domain is DTGVSQNPRHKITKRGQNVTFRCDPISEHNRLYWYRQTLGQGPEFLTYFQNEAQLEKSRLLSDRFSAERPKGSFSTLEIQRTEQGDSAMYLCASSLLNTEQFFGPGTRLTVL.

This clonotype was seen only a few times. This chain uses TRBV29-1 with TRBJ2-5; D is unresolved. V was shortened by 2 bases and J by 3 bases, with 10 bases between the two germline ends. From germline, CDR1 is SQVTM and CDR2 ANQGSEA. There are 13 residues in the CDR3. CDR3 sequence (DNA): TGCAGCGTTGAACCGGGCAGAGAAGAGACCCAGTACTTC. It specifies CSVEPGREETQYF.

V gene TRBV7-9 combines with J gene TRBJ1-1; possibly TRBD1 for D (5 bases). This CDR3 is built from 14 residues. With 3 bases removed from V and 4 bases from J, the gap between germline ends came to 12 bases. Germline V gene data show CDR1 as SEHNR and CDR2 as FQNEAQ (reference sequence). CDR3 region: CASSFAGMGTEAFF. The CDR3, as DNA: TGTGCCAGCAGCTTCGCAGGGATGGGCACTGAAGCTTTCTTT.

In this sample, this clonotype turned up a few times. The V gene is TRBV7-2, the J gene TRBJ2-3, with D possibly TRBD2 on 5 matching bases. Germline-derived CDR1 and CDR2 are SGHTA and FQGNSA. The CDR3 is made up of 14 amino acids. V shed 1 base and J shed 3 bases, with 8 bases lying between them. CDR3 DNA sequence: TGTGCCAGCAGCTTAGATTCGGGAACAGATACGCAGTATTTT. Translated, it gives CASSLDSGTDTQYF. Variable domain in full (rest from reference TRBV7-2 and TRBJ2-3): GAGVSQSPSNKVTEKGKDVELRCDPISGHTALYWYRQSLGQGLEFLIYFQGNSAPDKSGLPSDRFSAERTGGSVSTLTIQRTQQEDSAVYLCASSLDSGTDTQYFGPGTRLTVL.

In this sample, this clonotype turned up many times. This chain joins TRBV3-1 and TRBJ2-5, with D unresolved. This CDR3 is built from 12 residues. Germline V CDR1 and CDR2: LGHDT, YNNKEL (reference sequence). Trimming took off 6 bases at V and 4 bases at J, with 9 bases between the two ends. CDR3 DNA: TGTGCCAGCAGTTTATCGTTAGAGACCCAGTACTTC. Amino acid sequence: CASSLSLETQYF.

The rearrangement joins TRBV5-1 to TRBJ1-6; weak D call: TRBD1 (6 bases). This CDR3 contains 15 residues. The V gene's germline CDR1 is SGHRS and CDR2 YFSETQ. V lost 4 bases and J 7 bases, leaving 15 bases between the germline ends. The CDR3 DNA is TGCGCCAGCAGCCCAGACACAGGGAGGAATTCACCCCTCCACTTT. Protein product: CASSPDTGRNSPLHF.

V usage is TRBV7-2 and J usage is TRBJ2-5, with D unclear. CDR1 is SGHTA, CDR2 FQGNSA, per germline. The CDR3 loop spans 14 amino acids. The V end was cut by 5 bases, the J end by 1 base, with 11 bases between. CDR3 in DNA: TGTGCCAGCAGCCCTTCGCCCCTCCAAGAGACCCAGTACTTC. Translation: CASSPSPLQETQYF.